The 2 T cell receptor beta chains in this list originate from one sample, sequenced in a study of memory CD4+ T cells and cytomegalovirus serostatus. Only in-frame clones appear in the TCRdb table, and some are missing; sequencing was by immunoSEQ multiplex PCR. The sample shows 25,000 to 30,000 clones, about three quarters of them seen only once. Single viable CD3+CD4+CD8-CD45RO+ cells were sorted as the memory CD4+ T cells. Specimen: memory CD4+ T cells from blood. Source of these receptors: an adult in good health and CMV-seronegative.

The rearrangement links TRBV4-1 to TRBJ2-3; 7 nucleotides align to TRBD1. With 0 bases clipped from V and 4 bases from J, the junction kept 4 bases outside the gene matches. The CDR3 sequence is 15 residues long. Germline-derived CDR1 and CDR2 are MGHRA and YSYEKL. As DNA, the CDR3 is TGCGCCAGCAGCCAAGATGTACAGGGGCCAGATACGCAGTATTTT. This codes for CASSQDVQGPDTQYF.

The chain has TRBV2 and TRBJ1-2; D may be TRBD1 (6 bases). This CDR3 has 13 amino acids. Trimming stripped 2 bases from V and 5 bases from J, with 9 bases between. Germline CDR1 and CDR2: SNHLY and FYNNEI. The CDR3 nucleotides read TGTGCCAGCAGTGAAAGACAGGTGTATGGCTACACCTTC. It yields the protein CASSERQVYGYTF.